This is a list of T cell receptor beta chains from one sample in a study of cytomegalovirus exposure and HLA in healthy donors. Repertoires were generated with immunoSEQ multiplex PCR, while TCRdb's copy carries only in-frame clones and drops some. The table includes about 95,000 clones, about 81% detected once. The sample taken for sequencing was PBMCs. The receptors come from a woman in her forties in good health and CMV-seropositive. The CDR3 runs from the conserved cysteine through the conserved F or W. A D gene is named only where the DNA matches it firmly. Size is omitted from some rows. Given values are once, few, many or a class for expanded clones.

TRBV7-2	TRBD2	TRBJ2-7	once	CASSRGTSGPYEQYF	TGTGCCAGCAGCCGAGGGACTAGCGGACCCTACGAGCAGTACTTC
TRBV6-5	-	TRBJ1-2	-	CASRTLTVANYGYTF	TGTGCCAGCAGGACCCTGACAGTGGCTAACTATGGCTACACCTTC
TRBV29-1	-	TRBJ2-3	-	CSCGVGEEADTQYF	TGCAGCTGTGGTGTAGGGGAAGAGGCAGATACGCAGTATTTT
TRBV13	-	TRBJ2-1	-	CASSFRGYNEQFF	TGTGCCAGCAGCTTTAGAGGCTACAATGAGCAGTTCTTC
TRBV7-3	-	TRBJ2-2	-	CASSFRQNTGELFF	TGTGCCAGCAGCTTCCGACAGAACACCGGGGAGCTGTTTTTT
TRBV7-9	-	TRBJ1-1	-	CASSLVVRGRGTEAFF	TGTGCCAGCAGCTTAGTGGTACGGGGAAGGGGGACTGAAGCTTTCTTT
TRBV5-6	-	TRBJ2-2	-	CASSLWTGELFF	TGTGCCAGCAGCTTGTGGACAGGGGAGCTGTTTTTT
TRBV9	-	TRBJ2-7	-	CASSVADGATGEQYF	TGTGCCAGCAGCGTAGCAGATGGAGCGACGGGTGAGCAGTACTTC
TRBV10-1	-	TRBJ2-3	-	CASSGGTGGSTDTQYF	TGCGCCAGCAGTGGAGGAACTGGGGGCAGCACAGATACGCAGTATTTT
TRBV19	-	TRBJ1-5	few	CASSPDRPGGNQPQHF	TGTGCCAGTAGTCCCGACAGGCCCGGGGGCAATCAGCCCCAGCATTTT
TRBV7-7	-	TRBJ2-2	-	CASSFEHTNTGELFF	TGTGCTAGCAGCTTTGAACATACGAACACCGGGGAGCTGTTTTTT
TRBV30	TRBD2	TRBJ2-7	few	CAWSVEAGVFEQYF	TGTGCCTGGAGTGTGGAAGCGGGAGTGTTCGAGCAGTACTTC
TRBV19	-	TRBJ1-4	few	CASIRRGSESRGKLFF	TGTGCCAGTATTAGGAGAGGGAGCGAGAGCAGGGGAAAACTGTTTTTT
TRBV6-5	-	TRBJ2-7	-	CVSSYSEALEQYF	TGTGTCAGCAGTTACAGCGAGGCCCTCGAGCAGTACTTC
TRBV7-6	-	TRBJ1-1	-	CASSLFSPGSTEAFF	TGTGCCAGCAGCTTATTTTCGCCCGGGAGCACTGAAGCTTTCTTT
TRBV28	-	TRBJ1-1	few	CASSAAGYRGAEAFF	TGTGCCAGCAGTGCCGCCGGGTATAGAGGCGCTGAAGCTTTCTTT
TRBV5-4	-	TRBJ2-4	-	CASSSPQGPNIQYF	TGTGCCAGCAGCTCCCCTCAGGGGCCAAACATTCAGTACTTC
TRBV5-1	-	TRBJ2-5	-	CASSLGQYQETQYF	TGCGCCAGCAGCTTGGGACAATACCAAGAGACCCAGTACTTC
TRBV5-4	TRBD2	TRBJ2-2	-	CASSAGLAGANTGELFF	TGTGCCAGCAGCGCGGGACTAGCGGGAGCGAACACCGGGGAGCTGTTTTTT
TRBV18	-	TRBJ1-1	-	CASSPPVRTLNTEAFF	TGTGCCAGCTCACCACCAGTTCGGACATTGAACACTGAAGCTTTCTTT
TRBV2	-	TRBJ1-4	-	CANSVRQARPINLHF	TGTGCCAACAGTGTCAGACAGGCAAGGCCTATAAACTTACATTTT
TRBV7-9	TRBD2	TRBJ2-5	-	CASSLRGSGGPIQETQYF	TGTGCCAGCAGCTTACGGGGAAGCGGGGGACCGATTCAAGAGACCCAGTACTTC
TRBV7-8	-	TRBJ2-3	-	CASSLVHDSSVRLGTDTQYF	TGTGCCAGCAGCTTAGTTCATGACAGCTCCGTACGCCTTGGCACAGATACGCAGTATTTT